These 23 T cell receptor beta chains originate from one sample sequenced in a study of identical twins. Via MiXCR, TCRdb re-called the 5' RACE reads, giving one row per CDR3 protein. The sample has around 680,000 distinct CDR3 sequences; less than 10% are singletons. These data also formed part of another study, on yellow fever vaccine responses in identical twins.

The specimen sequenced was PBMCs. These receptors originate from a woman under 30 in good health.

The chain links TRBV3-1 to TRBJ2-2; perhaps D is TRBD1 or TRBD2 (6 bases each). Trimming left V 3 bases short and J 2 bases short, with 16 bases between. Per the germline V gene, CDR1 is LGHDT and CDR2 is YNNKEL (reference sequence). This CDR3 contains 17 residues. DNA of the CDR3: TGTGCCAGCAGCCAGAGGGGGGACGTTATTAACACCGGGGAGCTGTTTTTT. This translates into CASSQRGDVINTGELFF.

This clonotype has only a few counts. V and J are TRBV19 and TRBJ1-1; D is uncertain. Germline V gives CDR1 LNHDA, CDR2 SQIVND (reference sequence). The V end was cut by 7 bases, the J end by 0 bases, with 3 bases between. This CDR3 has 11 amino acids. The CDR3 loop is CASNVNTEAFF. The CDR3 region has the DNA TGTGCCAGTAATGTGAACACTGAAGCTTTCTTT.

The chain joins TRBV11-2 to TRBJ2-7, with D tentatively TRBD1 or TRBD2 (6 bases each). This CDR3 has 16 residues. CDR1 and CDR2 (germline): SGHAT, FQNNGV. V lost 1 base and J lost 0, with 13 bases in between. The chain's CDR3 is CASSLGTGRSSYEQYF. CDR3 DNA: TGTGCCAGCAGCTTAGGCACAGGGAGGAGCTCCTACGAGCAGTACTTC.

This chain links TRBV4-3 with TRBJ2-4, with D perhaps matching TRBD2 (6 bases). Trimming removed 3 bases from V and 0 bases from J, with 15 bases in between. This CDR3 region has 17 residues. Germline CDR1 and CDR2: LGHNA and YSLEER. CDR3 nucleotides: TGCGCCAGCAGCCAGGATGACGGGAGCGTAGCCAAAAACATTCAGTACTTC. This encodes CASSQDDGSVAKNIQYF.

The CDR3 is CASSPAASSGGNEQFF. CDR3 bases: TGCGCCAGCAGCCCCGCGGCATCTAGCGGGGGAAATGAGCAGTTCTTC. The V and J genes are TRBV10-2 and TRBJ2-1; 10 bases fit TRBD2. Germline V lookup: CDR1 WSHSY, CDR2 SAAADI. Trimming removed 6 bases from V and 7 bases from J; junction bases left unmatched: 12. There are 16 residues in the CDR3.

CDR3 nucleotides: TGTGCCAGCAGCCCGAGAGTATGGGGTACTGGTGAGACCCAGTACTTC. Protein: CASSPRVWGTGETQYF. The rearrangement joins TRBV11-2 to TRBJ2-5; D not certain. From germline, CDR1 is SGHAT and CDR2 FQNNGV. V lost 5 bases, J lost 5 bases, and 21 bases lay in between. This CDR3 has 16 amino acids.

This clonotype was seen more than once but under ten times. The CDR3 DNA reads TGTGCCAGCAGTGAAAGTGGGGGGAGGTTGGGCAATCAGCCCCAGCATTTT. As protein: CASSESGGRLGNQPQHF. V is TRBV6-1 and J is TRBJ1-5; weak D call: TRBD1 (5 bases). This CDR3 is 17 amino acids long. The ends were cut back, 2 bases at V and 2 bases at J, with 16 bases in the middle. CDR1 MNHNS and CDR2 SASEGT come from the germline V gene.

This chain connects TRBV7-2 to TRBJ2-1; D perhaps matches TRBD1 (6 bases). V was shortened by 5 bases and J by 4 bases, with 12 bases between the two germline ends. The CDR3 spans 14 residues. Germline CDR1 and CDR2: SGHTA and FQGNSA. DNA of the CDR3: TGTGCCAGCAGCACTGGACAGCCTTACAATGAGCAGTTCTTC. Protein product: CASSTGQPYNEQFF.

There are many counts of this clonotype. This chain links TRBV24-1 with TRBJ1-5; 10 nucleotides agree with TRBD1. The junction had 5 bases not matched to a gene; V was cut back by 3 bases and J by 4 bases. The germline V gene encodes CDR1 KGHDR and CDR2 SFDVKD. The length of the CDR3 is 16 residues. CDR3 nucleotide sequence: TGTGCCACCAGTGATGACAGGGGGCAGAGGAATCAGCCCCAGCATTTT. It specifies CATSDDRGQRNQPQHF.

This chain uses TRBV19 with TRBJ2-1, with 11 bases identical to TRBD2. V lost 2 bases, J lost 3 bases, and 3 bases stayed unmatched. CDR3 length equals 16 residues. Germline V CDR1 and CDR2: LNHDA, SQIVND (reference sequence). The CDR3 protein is CASSISGLAGYNEQFF. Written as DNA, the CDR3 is TGTGCCAGTAGTATATCAGGACTAGCGGGCTACAATGAGCAGTTCTTC.

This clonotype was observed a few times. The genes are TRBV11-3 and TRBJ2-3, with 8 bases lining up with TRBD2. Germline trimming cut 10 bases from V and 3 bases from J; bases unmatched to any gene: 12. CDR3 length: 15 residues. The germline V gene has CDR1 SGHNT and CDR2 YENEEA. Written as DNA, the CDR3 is TGTGCCACGAAGACTAGCGAGGTGACGACAGATACGCAGTATTTT. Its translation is CATKTSEVTTDTQYF.

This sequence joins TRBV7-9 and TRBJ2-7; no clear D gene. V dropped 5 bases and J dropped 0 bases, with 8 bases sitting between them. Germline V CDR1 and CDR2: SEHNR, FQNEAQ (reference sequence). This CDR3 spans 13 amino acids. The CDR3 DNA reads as TGTGCCAGCAGCCAGAAAAACTCCTACGAGCAGTACTTC. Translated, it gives CASSQKNSYEQYF.

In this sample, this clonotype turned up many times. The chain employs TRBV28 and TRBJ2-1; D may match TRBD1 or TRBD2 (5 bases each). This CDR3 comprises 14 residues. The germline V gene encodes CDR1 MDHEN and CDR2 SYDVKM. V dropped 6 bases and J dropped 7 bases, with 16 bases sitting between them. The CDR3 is CASSGPTWGNEQFF. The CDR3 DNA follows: TGTGCCAGCAGCGGACCAACTTGGGGGAATGAGCAGTTCTTC.

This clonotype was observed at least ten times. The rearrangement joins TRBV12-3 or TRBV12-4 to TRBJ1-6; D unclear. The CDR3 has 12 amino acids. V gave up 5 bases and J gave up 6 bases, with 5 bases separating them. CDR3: CASSPPNSPLHF. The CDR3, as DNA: TGTGCCAGCAGTCCCCCTAATTCACCCCTCCACTTT.

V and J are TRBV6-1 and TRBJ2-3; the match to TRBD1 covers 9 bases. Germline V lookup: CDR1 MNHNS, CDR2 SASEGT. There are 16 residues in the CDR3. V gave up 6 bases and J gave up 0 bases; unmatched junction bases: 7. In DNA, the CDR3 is TGTGCCAGCAGACATACAGGGGGCATGAGCACAGATACGCAGTATTTT. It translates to CASRHTGGMSTDTQYF.

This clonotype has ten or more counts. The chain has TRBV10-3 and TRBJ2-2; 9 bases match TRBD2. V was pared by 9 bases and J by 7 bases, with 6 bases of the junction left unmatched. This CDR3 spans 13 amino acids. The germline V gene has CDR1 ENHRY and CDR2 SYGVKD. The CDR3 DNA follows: TGTGCCATGGGGACTAGCAATGGCGGGGAGCTGTTTTTT. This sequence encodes CAMGTSNGGELFF.

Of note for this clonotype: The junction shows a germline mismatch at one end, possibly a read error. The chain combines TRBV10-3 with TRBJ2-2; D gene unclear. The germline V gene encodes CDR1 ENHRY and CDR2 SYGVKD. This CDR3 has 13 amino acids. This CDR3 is CTIGPENTGELFF. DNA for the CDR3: TGTACCATCGGGCCAGAGAACACCGGGGAGCTGTTTTTT.

In DNA form, the CDR3 reads TGTGCCAGCACCGAGGGAGGGGTGGAAGAGACCCAGTACTTC. This gives the protein CASTEGGVEETQYF. This chain links TRBV25-1 with TRBJ2-5; TRBD2 agrees at 7 bases. CDR1 and CDR2 (germline): MGHDK, SYGVNS. Trimming removed 7 bases from V and 3 bases from J; junction bases left unmatched: 8. The CDR3 has 14 residues.

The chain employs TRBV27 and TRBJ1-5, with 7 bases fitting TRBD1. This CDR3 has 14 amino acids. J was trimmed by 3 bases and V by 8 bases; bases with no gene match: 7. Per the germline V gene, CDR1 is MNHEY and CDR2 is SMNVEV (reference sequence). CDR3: CASGIGGPNQPQHF. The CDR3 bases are TGTGCCAGCGGCATAGGGGGCCCCAATCAGCCCCAGCATTTT.

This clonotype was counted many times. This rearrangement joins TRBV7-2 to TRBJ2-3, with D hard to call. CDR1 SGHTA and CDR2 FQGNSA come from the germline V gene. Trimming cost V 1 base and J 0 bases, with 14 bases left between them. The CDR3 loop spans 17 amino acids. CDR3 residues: CASSLVRQLGSTDTQYF. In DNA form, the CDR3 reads TGTGCCAGCAGCTTAGTAAGGCAGCTGGGAAGCACAGATACGCAGTATTTT.

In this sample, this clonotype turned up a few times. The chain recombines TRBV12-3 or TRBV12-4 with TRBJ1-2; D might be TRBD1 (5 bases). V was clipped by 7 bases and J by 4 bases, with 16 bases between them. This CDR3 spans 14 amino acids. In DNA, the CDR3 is TGTGCCAGCACCACCGGGACCGGCGGCTATGGCTACACCTTC. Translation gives CASTTGTGGYGYTF.

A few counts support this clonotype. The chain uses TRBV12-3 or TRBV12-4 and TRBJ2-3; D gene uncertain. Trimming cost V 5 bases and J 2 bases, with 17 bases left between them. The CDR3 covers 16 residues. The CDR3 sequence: CASSPGSRQTTDTQYF. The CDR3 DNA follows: TGTGCCAGCAGTCCCGGCTCGCGCCAGACCACAGATACGCAGTATTTT.

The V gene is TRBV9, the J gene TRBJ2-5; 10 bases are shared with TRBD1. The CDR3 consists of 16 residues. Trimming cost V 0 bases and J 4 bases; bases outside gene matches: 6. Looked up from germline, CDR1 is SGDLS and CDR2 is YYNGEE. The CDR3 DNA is TGTGCCAGCAGCGTAGTGGGACAGGGGCCCCCAGAGACCCAGTACTTC. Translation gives CASSVVGQGPPETQYF.